These T cell receptor beta chains were read from a single sample in a study of CD8+CD57+ T cells in acquired aplastic anemia. MiXCR, run by TCRdb on the reads, gives a single entry per CDR3 protein. The sample has about 40,000 distinct CDR3 sequences; roughly 63% are singletons. Input material: sorted CD4+, CD8+, or CD8+CD57+ T cells (not recorded which) from PBMCs. These receptors were obtained from a human donor with aplastic anemia. CDR3s include the opening cysteine and the closing phenylalanine or tryptophan. The D gene is left open where the match is weak. Expanded clones are given a class, and other clones once, few, many or no size at all.

CDR3aa: CASSLGGDGYTF
CDR3nt: TGTGCCAGCAGCTTAGGGGGGGATGGCTACACCTTC
abundance: .
d_gene: .
len: 12
v_gene: TRBV7-9
j_gene: TRBJ1-2

CDR3aa: CASSSGTGGRIYGYTF
CDR3nt: TGTGCCAGCAGCTCAGGAACGGGGGGTAGGATCTATGGCTACACCTTC
abundance: few
d_gene: .
len: 16
v_gene: TRBV27
j_gene: TRBJ1-2

CDR3aa: CSARDLAGGIYEQYF
CDR3nt: TGCAGTGCTAGGGACCTAGCGGGAGGCATCTACGAGCAGTACTTC
abundance: .
d_gene: TRBD2
len: 15
v_gene: TRBV20-1
j_gene: TRBJ2-7

CDR3aa: CATSRLQGRREQYF
CDR3nt: TGTGCCACCAGCAGGTTACAGGGGCGGCGAGAGCAGTACTTC
abundance: once
d_gene: TRBD1
len: 14
v_gene: TRBV15
j_gene: TRBJ2-7

CDR3aa: CASSEKGWSPEAFF
CDR3nt: TGTGCCAGCAGTGAAAAGGGATGGAGCCCTGAAGCTTTCTTT
abundance: .
d_gene: .
len: 14
v_gene: TRBV25-1
j_gene: TRBJ1-1

CDR3aa: CASSYSPGGYEQYF
CDR3nt: TGTGCCAGCAGTTACTCTCCAGGGGGCTACGAGCAGTACTTC
abundance: .
d_gene: TRBD1
len: 14
v_gene: TRBV6-5
j_gene: TRBJ2-7

CDR3aa: CASSPDFYNEQFF
CDR3nt: TGTGCCAGCAGTCCAGATTTCTACAATGAGCAGTTCTTC
abundance: .
d_gene: .
len: 13
v_gene: TRBV7-6
j_gene: TRBJ2-1

CDR3aa: CATSRYRGPSVDYGYTF
CDR3nt: TGTGCCACCAGCAGGTACAGGGGGCCCTCGGTAGACTATGGCTACACCTTC
abundance: .
d_gene: TRBD1
len: 17
v_gene: TRBV15
j_gene: TRBJ1-2

CDR3aa: CATSETGLEETQYF
CDR3nt: TGTGCCACCAGTGAGACAGGGCTTGAAGAGACCCAGTACTTC
abundance: .
d_gene: TRBD1
len: 14
v_gene: TRBV24-1
j_gene: TRBJ2-5

CDR3aa: CASSTPGSYEQYF
CDR3nt: TGTGCCAGTAGTACGCCAGGATCCTACGAGCAGTACTTC
abundance: few
d_gene: .
len: 13
v_gene: TRBV19
j_gene: TRBJ2-7

CDR3aa: CASLPADNQPQHF
CDR3nt: TGTGCCAGTTTGCCGGCGGATAATCAGCCCCAGCATTTT
abundance: .
d_gene: .
len: 13
v_gene: TRBV28
j_gene: TRBJ1-5

CDR3aa: CSAKASANYGYTF
CDR3nt: TGCAGTGCTAAGGCGTCGGCCAACTATGGCTACACCTTC
abundance: .
d_gene: .
len: 13
v_gene: TRBV20-1
j_gene: TRBJ1-2

CDR3aa: CASSGGGGEETQYF
CDR3nt: TGTGCCAGCAGTGGTGGCGGGGGGGAGGAGACCCAGTACTTC
abundance: .
d_gene: TRBD2
len: 14
v_gene: TRBV2
j_gene: TRBJ2-5

CDR3aa: CASSSGSWYSPLHF
CDR3nt: TGTGCCAGCAGCTCGGGCAGTTGGTACTCACCCCTCCACTTT
abundance: .
d_gene: .
len: 14
v_gene: TRBV7-9
j_gene: TRBJ1-6

CDR3aa: CSVKVFGNTIYF
CDR3nt: TGCAGCGTTAAAGTGTTCGGAAACACCATATATTTT
abundance: .
d_gene: .
len: 12
v_gene: TRBV29-1
j_gene: TRBJ1-3

CDR3aa: CASRPRQDRYEQYF
CDR3nt: TGTGCCAGCAGACCCCGACAGGATCGTTACGAGCAGTACTTC
abundance: .
d_gene: .
len: 14
v_gene: TRBV2
j_gene: TRBJ2-7

CDR3aa: CATSDPGSPRDEQFF
CDR3nt: TGTGCCACCAGTGACCCGGGATCGCCGAGGGATGAGCAGTTCTTC
abundance: .
d_gene: .
len: 15
v_gene: TRBV24-1
j_gene: TRBJ2-1

CDR3aa: CASSPNGREQYF
CDR3nt: TGTGCCAGCAGCCCAAATGGCCGCGAGCAGTACTTC
abundance: .
d_gene: .
len: 12
v_gene: TRBV7-9
j_gene: TRBJ2-7

CDR3aa: CSAVRTGRNQPQHF
CDR3nt: TGCAGTGCTGTCCGGACGGGTCGCAATCAGCCCCAGCATTTT
abundance: .
d_gene: .
len: 14
v_gene: TRBV20-1
j_gene: TRBJ1-5

CDR3aa: CASSLGGQGGTQYF
CDR3nt: TGTGCCAGCAGCTTGGGAGGTCAGGGGGGGACCCAGTACTTC
abundance: .
d_gene: .
len: 14
v_gene: TRBV5-8
j_gene: TRBJ2-5

CDR3aa: CASSHPTGDVGNQPQHF
CDR3nt: TGTGCCAGCAGTCACCCGACAGGAGATGTGGGCAATCAGCCCCAGCATTTT
abundance: .
d_gene: .
len: 17
v_gene: TRBV2
j_gene: TRBJ1-5

CDR3aa: CSVLDNSYEQYF
CDR3nt: TGCAGCGTTTTGGACAACTCCTACGAGCAGTACTTC
abundance: .
d_gene: .
len: 12
v_gene: TRBV29-1
j_gene: TRBJ2-7

CDR3aa: CAISGTQGYEQYF
CDR3nt: TGTGCCATCTCCGGGACACAAGGGTACGAGCAGTACTTC
abundance: many
d_gene: .
len: 13
v_gene: TRBV2
j_gene: TRBJ2-7

CDR3aa: CATSRDRELETQYF
CDR3nt: TGTGCCACCAGCAGAGATAGAGAGCTAGAGACCCAGTACTTC
abundance: many
d_gene: .
len: 14
v_gene: TRBV15
j_gene: TRBJ2-5

CDR3aa: CASMGPGTGELFF
CDR3nt: TGTGCCAGCATGGGACCCGGCACCGGGGAGCTGTTTTTT
abundance: .
d_gene: .
len: 13
v_gene: TRBV25-1
j_gene: TRBJ2-2

CDR3aa: CASSYQGAQETQYF
CDR3nt: TGTGCCAGCAGTTACCAGGGGGCTCAAGAGACCCAGTACTTC
abundance: many
d_gene: TRBD1
len: 14
v_gene: TRBV6-5
j_gene: TRBJ2-5

CDR3aa: CASMHDRERAGYEQYF
CDR3nt: TGCGCCAGCATGCACGACAGGGAGAGGGCCGGCTACGAGCAGTACTTC
abundance: few
d_gene: TRBD1
len: 16
v_gene: TRBV10-1
j_gene: TRBJ2-7

CDR3aa: CSAMRQEDSPLHF
CDR3nt: TGCAGTGCTATGCGGCAGGAAGATTCACCCCTCCACTTT
abundance: .
d_gene: .
len: 13
v_gene: TRBV20-1
j_gene: TRBJ1-6

CDR3aa: CASSLTGLAGGRTDTQYF
CDR3nt: TGTGCCAGCAGCTTAACCGGACTAGCGGGGGGACGCACAGATACGCAGTATTTT
abundance: .
d_gene: TRBD2
len: 18
v_gene: TRBV7-3
j_gene: TRBJ2-3

CDR3aa: CASSQLKTSGSGSSYNEQFF
CDR3nt: TGTGCCAGCAGCCAACTAAAGACTAGCGGGTCCGGAAGCTCCTACAATGAGCAGTTCTTC
abundance: .
d_gene: TRBD2
len: 20
v_gene: TRBV4-2
j_gene: TRBJ2-1

CDR3aa: CASRGQGASNQPQHF
CDR3nt: TGTGCCAGCAGAGGTCAGGGGGCTAGCAATCAGCCCCAGCATTTT
abundance: few
d_gene: TRBD1
len: 15
v_gene: TRBV2
j_gene: TRBJ1-5

CDR3aa: CASRAVSYNEQFF
CDR3nt: TGTGCCAGCAGAGCGGTATCCTACAATGAGCAGTTCTTC
abundance: .
d_gene: .
len: 13
v_gene: TRBV2
j_gene: TRBJ2-1

CDR3aa: CSVLGSGVSQETQYF
CDR3nt: TGCAGCGTTCTAGGTAGCGGGGTGTCGCAAGAGACCCAGTACTTC
abundance: many
d_gene: TRBD2
len: 15
v_gene: TRBV29-1
j_gene: TRBJ2-5

CDR3aa: CASSEQLQETQYF
CDR3nt: TGTGCCAGCAGTGAGCAGCTACAAGAGACCCAGTACTTC
abundance: few
d_gene: .
len: 13
v_gene: TRBV2
j_gene: TRBJ2-5

CDR3aa: CASSEVRGSPLHF
CDR3nt: TGTGCCAGCAGTGAAGTCCGGGGTTCACCCCTCCACTTT
abundance: .
d_gene: .
len: 13
v_gene: TRBV10-3
j_gene: TRBJ1-6

CDR3aa: CASSLGGGGAEAFF
CDR3nt: TGTGCCAGCAGCCTTGGCGGGGGGGGTGCTGAAGCTTTCTTT
abundance: .
d_gene: .
len: 14
v_gene: TRBV5-6
j_gene: TRBJ1-1

CDR3aa: CASSERSYGYTF
CDR3nt: TGTGCCAGCAGTGAACGGTCTTATGGCTACACCTTC
abundance: .
d_gene: .
len: 12
v_gene: TRBV2
j_gene: TRBJ1-2

CDR3aa: CSARGGTGMTRPATEAFF
CDR3nt: TGCAGTGCTAGAGGTGGGACAGGGATGACTCGCCCAGCCACTGAAGCTTTCTTT
abundance: many
d_gene: TRBD1
len: 18
v_gene: TRBV20-1
j_gene: TRBJ1-1

CDR3aa: CASSESTGRYGYTF
CDR3nt: TGCGCCAGCAGTGAGTCGACAGGGCGCTATGGCTACACCTTC
abundance: few
d_gene: TRBD1
len: 14
v_gene: TRBV10-2
j_gene: TRBJ1-2

CDR3aa: CASSRTGEINEQFF
CDR3nt: TGTGCCAGCAGCCGGACAGGGGAAATCAATGAGCAGTTCTTC
abundance: many
d_gene: TRBD1
len: 14
v_gene: TRBV13
j_gene: TRBJ2-1

CDR3aa: CSVGAGTDYGYTF
CDR3nt: TGCAGCGTTGGAGCAGGGACGGACTATGGCTACACCTTC
abundance: few
d_gene: .
len: 13
v_gene: TRBV29-1
j_gene: TRBJ1-2

CDR3aa: CASSRDRFTEAFF
CDR3nt: TGCGCCAGCAGTAGAGACAGGTTCACTGAAGCTTTCTTT
abundance: .
d_gene: .
len: 13
v_gene: TRBV10-1
j_gene: TRBJ1-1

CDR3aa: CATKWLAGDTGELFF
CDR3nt: TGTGCCACCAAGTGGCTAGCGGGCGACACCGGGGAGCTGTTTTTT
abundance: .
d_gene: TRBD2
len: 15
v_gene: TRBV15
j_gene: TRBJ2-2

CDR3aa: CATEVAVNIHGYTF
CDR3nt: TGTGCCACCGAAGTGGCAGTGAATATACATGGCTACACCTTC
abundance: .
d_gene: .
len: 14
v_gene: TRBV24-1
j_gene: TRBJ1-2

CDR3aa: CASSDRTERGETQYF
CDR3nt: TGTGCCAGCAGCGATCGGACAGAGCGGGGGGAGACCCAGTACTTC
abundance: many
d_gene: TRBD2
len: 15
v_gene: TRBV3-1
j_gene: TRBJ2-5

CDR3aa: CSARPDRGVYYEQYF
CDR3nt: TGCAGTGCTAGGCCGGACAGGGGTGTATACTACGAGCAGTACTTC
abundance: .
d_gene: TRBD1
len: 15
v_gene: TRBV20-1
j_gene: TRBJ2-7

CDR3aa: CSVDTYGTGLSGNTIYF
CDR3nt: TGCAGCGTAGACACATATGGGACAGGACTATCTGGAAACACCATATATTTT
abundance: .
d_gene: TRBD1
len: 17
v_gene: TRBV29-1
j_gene: TRBJ1-3

CDR3aa: CASSLVGQATQYF
CDR3nt: TGTGCCAGCAGCTTAGTAGGTCAAGCCACCCAGTACTTC
abundance: once
d_gene: .
len: 13
v_gene: TRBV7-2
j_gene: TRBJ2-5

CDR3aa: CASSVVGGPENTIYF
CDR3nt: TGTGCCAGCAGCGTAGTGGGGGGGCCTGAAAACACCATATATTTT
abundance: few
d_gene: .
len: 15
v_gene: TRBV9
j_gene: TRBJ1-3

CDR3aa: CSVEQGYGYTF
CDR3nt: TGCAGCGTGGAACAGGGGTATGGCTACACCTTC
abundance: .
d_gene: TRBD1
len: 11
v_gene: TRBV29-1
j_gene: TRBJ1-2

CDR3aa: CASSLSNDEQFF
CDR3nt: TGTGCCAGCAGCTTAAGCAACGATGAGCAGTTCTTC
abundance: .
d_gene: .
len: 12
v_gene: TRBV7-2
j_gene: TRBJ2-1

CDR3aa: CASSDSGYNNQPQHF
CDR3nt: TGTGCCAGCAGTGATTCTGGGTATAACAATCAGCCCCAGCATTTT
abundance: .
d_gene: .
len: 15
v_gene: TRBV2
j_gene: TRBJ1-5

CDR3aa: CATSVRDGGGEAFF
CDR3nt: TGTGCCACCAGCGTCCGGGACGGCGGGGGGGAAGCTTTCTTT
abundance: .
d_gene: .
len: 14
v_gene: TRBV15
j_gene: TRBJ1-1

CDR3aa: CSARTGTGSGYTF
CDR3nt: TGCAGTGCTAGAACCGGGACAGGGAGCGGCTACACCTTC
abundance: few
d_gene: TRBD1
len: 13
v_gene: TRBV20-1
j_gene: TRBJ1-2